This TCR beta chain was captured by sequencing in a study of blood T cell repertoires in COVID-19. Across the study: Collection of acute and convalescent COVID-19 samples took place in the United States, Italy and Spain.

The germline V and J ends were trimmed by 0 bases and 4 bases, with 12 bases remaining between them. The CDR3 sequence is 16 residues long. Per the germline V gene, CDR1 is SGHTA and CDR2 is FQGTGA. Per the study methods: Reference gene primers were amplified, and this amplification served to estimate nucleated cell counts. Generated by immunoSEQ multiplex PCR, the TCRdb table keeps only in-frame clones and is missing some. V and J calls and clone size are copied from that table; D and trimming were computed from the DNA. Of tens of thousands of clones in the sample, 70% to 90% were seen once. The sample comprised peripheral blood. The J gene is TRBJ2-2, the V gene TRBV7-3; tentative D call: TRBD1 (6 bases). The TCR sequence derives from a human donor with active COVID-19. The donor label of this sample is uncertain. DNA of the CDR3: TGTGCCAGCAGCTTAACGCCCAGGGGTAGCACCGGGGAGCTGTTTTTT. Its translation is CASSLTPRGSTGELFF.